This T cell receptor beta chain was recorded in a study of control samples from healthy donors and cancer patients. Data came from immunoSEQ multiplex PCR; TCRdb stores just in-frame clones and leaves some out. The sample has 400,000 to 450,000 clones; around 90% are singletons. Trimming shortened V by 5 bases and J by 5 bases, and 18 bases separated the two germline ends. Germline V CDR1 and CDR2: SEHNR, FQNEAQ (reference sequence). The CDR3 runs to 15 residues. The chain carries TRBV7-9 and TRBJ1-1; D might be TRBD1 (5 bases). This TCR came from a middle-aged man with head and neck cancer. Sequencing input: PBMCs. The CDR3 loop reads CASSPGNGGWTEAFF. In DNA, the CDR3 is TGTGCCAGCAGCCCCGGAAATGGGGGTTGGACTGAAGCTTTCTTT.